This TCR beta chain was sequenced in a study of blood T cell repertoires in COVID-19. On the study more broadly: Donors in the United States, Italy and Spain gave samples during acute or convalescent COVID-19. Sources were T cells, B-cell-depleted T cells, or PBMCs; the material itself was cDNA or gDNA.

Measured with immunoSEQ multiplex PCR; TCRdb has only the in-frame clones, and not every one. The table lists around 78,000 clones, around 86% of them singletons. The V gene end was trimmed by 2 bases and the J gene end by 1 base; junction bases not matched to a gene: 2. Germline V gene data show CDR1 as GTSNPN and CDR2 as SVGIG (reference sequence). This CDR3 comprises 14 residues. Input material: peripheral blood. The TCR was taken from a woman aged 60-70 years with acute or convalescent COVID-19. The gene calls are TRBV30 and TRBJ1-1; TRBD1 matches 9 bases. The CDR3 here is CAWSKGQGNTEAFF. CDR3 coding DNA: TGTGCCTGGAGTAAGGGACAGGGGAACACTGAAGCTTTCTTT. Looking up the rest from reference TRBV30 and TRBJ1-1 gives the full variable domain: SQTIHQWPATLVQPVGSPLSLECTVEGTSNPNLYWYRQAAGRGLQLLFYSVGIGQISSEVPQNLSASRPQDRQFILSSKKLLLSDSGFYLCAWSKGQGNTEAFFGQGTRLTVV.